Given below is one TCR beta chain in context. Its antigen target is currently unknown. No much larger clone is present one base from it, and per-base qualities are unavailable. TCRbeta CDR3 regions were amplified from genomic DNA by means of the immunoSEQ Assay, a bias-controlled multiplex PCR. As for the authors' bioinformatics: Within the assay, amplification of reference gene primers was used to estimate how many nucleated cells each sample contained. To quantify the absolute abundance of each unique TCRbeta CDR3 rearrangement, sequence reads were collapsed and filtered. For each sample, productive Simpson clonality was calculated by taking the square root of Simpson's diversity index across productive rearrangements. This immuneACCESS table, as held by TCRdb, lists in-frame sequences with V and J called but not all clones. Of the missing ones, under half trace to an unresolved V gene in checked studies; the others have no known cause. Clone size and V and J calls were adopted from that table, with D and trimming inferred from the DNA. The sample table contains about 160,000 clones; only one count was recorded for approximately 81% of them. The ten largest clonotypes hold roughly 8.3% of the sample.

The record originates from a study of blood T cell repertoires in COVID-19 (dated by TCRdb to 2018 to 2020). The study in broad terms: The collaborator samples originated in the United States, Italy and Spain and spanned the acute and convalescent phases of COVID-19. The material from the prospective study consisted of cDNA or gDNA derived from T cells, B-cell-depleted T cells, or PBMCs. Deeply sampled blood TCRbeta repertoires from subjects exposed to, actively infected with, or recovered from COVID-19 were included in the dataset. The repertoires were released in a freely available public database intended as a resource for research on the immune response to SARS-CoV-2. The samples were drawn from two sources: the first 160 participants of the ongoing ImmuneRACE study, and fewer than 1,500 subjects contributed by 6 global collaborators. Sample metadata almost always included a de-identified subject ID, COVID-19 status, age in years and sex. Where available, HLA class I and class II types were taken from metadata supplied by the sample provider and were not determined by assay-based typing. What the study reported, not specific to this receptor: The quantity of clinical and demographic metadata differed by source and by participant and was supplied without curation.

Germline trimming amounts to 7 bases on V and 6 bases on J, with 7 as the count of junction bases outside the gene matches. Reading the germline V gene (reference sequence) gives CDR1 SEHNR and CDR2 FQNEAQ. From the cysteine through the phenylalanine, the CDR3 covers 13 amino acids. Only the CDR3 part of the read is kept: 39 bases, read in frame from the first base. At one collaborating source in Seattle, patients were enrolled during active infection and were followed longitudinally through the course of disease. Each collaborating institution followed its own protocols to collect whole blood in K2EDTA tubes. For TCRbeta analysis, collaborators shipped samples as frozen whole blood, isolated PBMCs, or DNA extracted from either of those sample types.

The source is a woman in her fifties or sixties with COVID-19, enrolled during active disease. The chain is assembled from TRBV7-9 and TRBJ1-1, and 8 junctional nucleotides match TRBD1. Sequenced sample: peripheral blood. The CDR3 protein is CASTRQGLAEAFF. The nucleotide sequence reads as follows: TGTGCCAGCACCAGACAGGGGTTGGCTGAAGCTTTCTTT.